This T cell receptor (beta chain) stems from a study of shared clonotypes between healthy human individuals. Cells designated naive CD8 were CD45RO-negative and were positively selected for CCR7, with terminally differentiated effector memory CD45RA+ cells excluded. Every donor, a Caucasian adult, lived in Nashville, Tennessee. Profiled with immunoSEQ multiplex PCR; TCRdb holds only in-frame clones, not every one. The table lists 500,000 to 700,000 clones, about 95% of them singletons. Sequenced material: naive CD8+ T cells sorted from blood. The receptor's source is a woman aged 25 to 45 in good health.

The CDR3 protein is CASSFKNPETSSYEQYF. The CDR3 DNA sequence: TGTGCCAGCAGTTTCAAGAATCCCGAAACGAGCTCCTACGAGCAGTACTTC. The chain joins TRBV27 to TRBJ2-7; D unclear. From germline, CDR1 is MNHEY and CDR2 SMNVEV (reference sequence). There are 17 residues in the CDR3. Trimming took off 3 bases at V and 0 bases at J, with 18 bases between the two ends.